This T cell receptor beta chain was obtained from a study of T cell responses to AZD1222 COVID-19 vaccine (dated by TCRdb to 2020 to 2022). In the study overall: Because spike-specific TCR depth and breadth did not differ between the two schedules, AZD1222 recipients who got a second dose at roughly 4 weeks were pooled with those who got a second dose at roughly 12 weeks. Enrollment into the trials was organized by age into subgroups of 18-55, 56-69 and 70-plus years, and those subgroups contained about 160, 30 and 59 TCR-sequenced participants, respectively. A total of over 230 trial participants underwent TCR sequencing, of whom 200 to 220 had received two doses of AZD1222 and approximately 25 had received two doses of the MenACWY control vaccine.

The CDR3 regions of human TCRbeta chains were subjected to immunosequencing. As for the authors' bioinformatics: Repertoire TCRs were matched against a reference library of SARS-CoV-2-specific TCRs generated with the MIRA antigen-specificity platform. Breadth was defined as the fraction of unique TCRs that were SARS-CoV-2-associated. Depth was defined as the fraction of total T cells that were SARS-CoV-2-associated. Using the MIRA data, each spike-specific TCR was mapped to the spike region that the TCR reacts to and placed in a CD4 or CD8 class. Log10-transformed breadth and depth values were compared by one-way ANOVA with Sidak's multiple comparisons tests. TCRdb holds this immuneACCESS table with in-frame rearrangements only. Some clones are missing; in checked studies, unresolved V genes explain under half, and the rest has no known cause. The D gene and trimming were derived from the DNA, and the V and J assignments and clone size from that table. This sample is represented by approximately 110,000 clones; 70% to 90% of them were singletons. Of the sample, approximately 6.6% is held by the ten largest clones.

Broad study findings and their caveats: Reportedly, almost half of the unique spike-specific TCRs recognized epitopes lying outside the regions that are mutated in the B.1.351 and B.1.1.7 variants. Only a handful of AZD1222 recipients were SARS-CoV-2 seropositive at baseline, limiting conclusions about previously exposed vaccinees. The 56-69-year group was small, and its depth increase did not reach significance, likely because of low power. The vaccine-associated CD4 TCRs covered the entire spike protein, and the dominant responses fell in regions 160-218 and 743-854. Spike-specific TCR breadth and depth rose significantly after two AZD1222 doses compared with day 0 and with MenACWY recipients. Participants were mostly white British and included more females than males, and it was suggested by the authors that clonal diversity may have been underestimated. No day 14 peak-response samples were available, so repertoires were characterized only after the peak T cell response.

Based on the germline V gene (reference sequence), the CDR1 and CDR2 sequences are SGHNT and YYREEE. V is shortened by 3 bases, J by 6 bases, and the region joining them spans 7 bases. The CDR3, from cysteine to phenylalanine, totals 12 residues. Only the CDR3 part of the read is kept: 36 bases, read in frame from the first base. The time point label, read with the paper, signifies: baseline before first vaccination. Vaccinee samples came from UK trials COV001 and COV002, including a single-blind randomized controlled phase 2/3 trial of AZD1222 (ChAdOx1 nCoV-19) in healthy adults. For TCRbeta chain sequencing, PBMC samples were collected from trial participants at day 0 and at day 28 after the second dose. A remark on this clone: Its antigen target is currently unknown. One base away there is no much larger clone; base qualities are not given.

This receptor was identified in an adult in good health. This sample comprised peripheral blood, obtained on day 0 of AZD1222 vaccination. The V gene is TRBV5-4 and the J gene is TRBJ2-1; the D gene identity is not certain. The CDR3 region: CASSSLTNEQFF. The sequence in DNA is TGTGCCAGCAGCTCACTTACCAATGAGCAGTTCTTC.